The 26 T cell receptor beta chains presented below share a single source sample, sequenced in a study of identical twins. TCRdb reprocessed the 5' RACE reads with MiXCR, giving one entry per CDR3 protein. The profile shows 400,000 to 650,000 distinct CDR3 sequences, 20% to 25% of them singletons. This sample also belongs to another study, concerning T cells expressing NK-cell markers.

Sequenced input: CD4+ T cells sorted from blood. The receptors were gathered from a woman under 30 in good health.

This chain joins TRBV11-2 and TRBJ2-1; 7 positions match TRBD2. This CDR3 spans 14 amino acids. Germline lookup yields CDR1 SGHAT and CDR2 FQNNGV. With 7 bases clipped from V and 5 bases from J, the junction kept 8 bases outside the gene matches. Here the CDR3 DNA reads TGTGCCAGCACTTACCCGGGGGGTAACAATGAGCAGTTCTTC. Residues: CASTYPGGNNEQFF.

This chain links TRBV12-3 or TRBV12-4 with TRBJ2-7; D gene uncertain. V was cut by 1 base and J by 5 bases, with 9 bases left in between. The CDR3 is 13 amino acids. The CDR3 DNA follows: TGTGCCAGCAGTTTAGTACCCCGCCACGAGCAGTACTTC. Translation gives CASSLVPRHEQYF.

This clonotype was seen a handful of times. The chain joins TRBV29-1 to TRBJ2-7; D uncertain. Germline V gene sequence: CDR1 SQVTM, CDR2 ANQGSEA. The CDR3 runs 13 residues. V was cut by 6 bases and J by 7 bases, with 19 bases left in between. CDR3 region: CSVVLSTYTEQYF. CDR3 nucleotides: TGCAGCGTGGTTCTGAGCACATATACGGAGCAGTACTTC.

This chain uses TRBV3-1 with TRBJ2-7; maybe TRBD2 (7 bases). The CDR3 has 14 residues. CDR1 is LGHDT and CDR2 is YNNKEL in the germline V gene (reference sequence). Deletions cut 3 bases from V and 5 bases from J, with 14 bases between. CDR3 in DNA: TGTGCCAGCAGCCATCTGGGGGGGCGCGACGAGCAGTACTTC. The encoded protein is CASSHLGGRDEQYF.

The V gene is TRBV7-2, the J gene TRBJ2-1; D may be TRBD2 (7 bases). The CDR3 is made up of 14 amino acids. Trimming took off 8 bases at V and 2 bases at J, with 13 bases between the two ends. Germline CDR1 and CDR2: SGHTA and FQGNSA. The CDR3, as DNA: TGTGCCAGCCGGGGGGCCTCGCCCTACAATGAGCAGTTCTTC. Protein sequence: CASRGASPYNEQFF.

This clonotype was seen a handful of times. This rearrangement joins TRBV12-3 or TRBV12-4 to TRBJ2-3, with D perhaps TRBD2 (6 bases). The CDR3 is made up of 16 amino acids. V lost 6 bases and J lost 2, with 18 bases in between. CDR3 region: CASSPPGLAYTDTQYF. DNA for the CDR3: TGTGCCAGCAGCCCCCCGGGGCTAGCGTACACAGATACGCAGTATTTT.

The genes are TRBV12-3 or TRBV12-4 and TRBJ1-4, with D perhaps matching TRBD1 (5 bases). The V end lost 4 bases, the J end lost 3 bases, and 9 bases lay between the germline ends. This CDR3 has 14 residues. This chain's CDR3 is CASSSLRANEKLFF. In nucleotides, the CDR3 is TGTGCCAGCAGTTCTCTCAGGGCTAATGAAAAACTGTTTTTT.

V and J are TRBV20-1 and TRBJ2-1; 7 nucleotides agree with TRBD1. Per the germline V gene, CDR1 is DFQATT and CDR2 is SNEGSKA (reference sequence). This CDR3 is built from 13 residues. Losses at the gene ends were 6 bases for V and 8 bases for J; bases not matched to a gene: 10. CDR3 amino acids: CSAHDRAIDEQFF. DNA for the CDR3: TGCAGTGCGCACGACAGGGCGATCGATGAGCAGTTCTTC.

The CDR3 reads CASSESVGSEGYTF. As DNA, the CDR3 is TGCGCCAGCAGTGAGTCCGTGGGGAGCGAGGGCTACACCTTC. The rearrangement joins TRBV10-1 to TRBJ1-2; no clear D gene. V was clipped by 0 bases and J by 8 bases, with 13 bases between them. Germline V lookup: CDR1 WNHNN, CDR2 SYGVQD (reference sequence). The CDR3 has 14 amino acids.

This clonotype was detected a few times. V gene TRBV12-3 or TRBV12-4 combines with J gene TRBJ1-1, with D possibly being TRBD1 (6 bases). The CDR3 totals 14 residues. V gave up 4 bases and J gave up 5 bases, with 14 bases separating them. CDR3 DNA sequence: TGTGCCAGCAGTTCCCTGGGGGCTGAAACTGAAGCTTTCTTT. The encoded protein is CASSSLGAETEAFF.

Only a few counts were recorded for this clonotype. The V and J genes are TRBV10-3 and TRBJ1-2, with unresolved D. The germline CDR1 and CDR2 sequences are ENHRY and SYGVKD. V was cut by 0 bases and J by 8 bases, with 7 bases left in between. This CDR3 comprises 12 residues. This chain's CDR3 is CAISESESGYTF. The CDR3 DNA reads TGTGCCATCAGTGAGTCGGAGTCAGGCTACACCTTC.

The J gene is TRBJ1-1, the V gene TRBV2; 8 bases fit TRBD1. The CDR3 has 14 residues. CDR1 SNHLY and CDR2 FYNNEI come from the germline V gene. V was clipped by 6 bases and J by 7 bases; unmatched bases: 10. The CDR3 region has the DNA TGTGCCAGCAGGGACAGGGTTCGGGCCGGTGAAGCTTTCTTT. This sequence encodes CASRDRVRAGEAFF.

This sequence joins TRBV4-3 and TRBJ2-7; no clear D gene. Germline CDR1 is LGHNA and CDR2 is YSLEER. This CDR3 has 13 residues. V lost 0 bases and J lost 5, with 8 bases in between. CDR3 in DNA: TGCGCCAGCAGCCAAGATCTAGGCCACGAGCAGTACTTC. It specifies CASSQDLGHEQYF.

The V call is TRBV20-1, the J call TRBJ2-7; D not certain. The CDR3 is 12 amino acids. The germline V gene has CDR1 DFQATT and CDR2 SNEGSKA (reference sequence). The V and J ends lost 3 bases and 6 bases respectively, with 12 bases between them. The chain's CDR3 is CSASGRKVEQYF. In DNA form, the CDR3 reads TGCAGTGCTAGTGGAAGGAAGGTCGAGCAGTACTTC.

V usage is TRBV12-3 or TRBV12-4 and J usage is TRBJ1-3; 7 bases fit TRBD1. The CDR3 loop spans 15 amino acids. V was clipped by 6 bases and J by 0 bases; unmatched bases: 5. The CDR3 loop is CASRATGASGNTIYF. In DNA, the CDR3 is TGTGCCAGCAGGGCCACAGGGGCCTCTGGAAACACCATATATTTT.

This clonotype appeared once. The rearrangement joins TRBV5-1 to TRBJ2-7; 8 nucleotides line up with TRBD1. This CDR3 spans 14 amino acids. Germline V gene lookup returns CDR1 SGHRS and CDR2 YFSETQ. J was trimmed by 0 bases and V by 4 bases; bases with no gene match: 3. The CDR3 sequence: CASSRGQDSYEQYF. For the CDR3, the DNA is TGCGCCAGCAGCCGGGGACAGGACTCCTACGAGCAGTACTTC.

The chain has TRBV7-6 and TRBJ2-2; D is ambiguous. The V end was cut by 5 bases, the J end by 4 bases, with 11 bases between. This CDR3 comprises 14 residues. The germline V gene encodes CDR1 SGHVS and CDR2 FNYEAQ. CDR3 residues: CASSRMTVTGELFF. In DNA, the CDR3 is TGTGCCAGCAGCCGAATGACCGTCACCGGGGAGCTGTTTTTT.

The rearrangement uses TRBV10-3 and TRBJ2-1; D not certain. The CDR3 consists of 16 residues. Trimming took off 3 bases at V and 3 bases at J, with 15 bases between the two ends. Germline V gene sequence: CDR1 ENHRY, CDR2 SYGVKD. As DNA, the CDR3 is TGTGCCATCAGTGATAATATTGGCGGATTCTACAATGAGCAGTTCTTC. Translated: CAISDNIGGFYNEQFF.

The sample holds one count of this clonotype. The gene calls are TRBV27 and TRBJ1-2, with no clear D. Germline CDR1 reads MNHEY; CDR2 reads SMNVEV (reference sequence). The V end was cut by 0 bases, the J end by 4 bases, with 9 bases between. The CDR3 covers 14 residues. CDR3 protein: CASSLSRESYGYTF. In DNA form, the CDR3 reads TGTGCCAGCAGTTTATCGAGGGAGAGCTATGGCTACACCTTC.

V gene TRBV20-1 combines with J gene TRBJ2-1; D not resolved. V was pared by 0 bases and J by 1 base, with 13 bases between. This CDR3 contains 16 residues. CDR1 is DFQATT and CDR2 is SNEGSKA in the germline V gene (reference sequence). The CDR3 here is CSAREEMAISYNEQFF. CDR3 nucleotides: TGCAGTGCTAGAGAGGAGATGGCGATTTCCTACAATGAGCAGTTCTTC.

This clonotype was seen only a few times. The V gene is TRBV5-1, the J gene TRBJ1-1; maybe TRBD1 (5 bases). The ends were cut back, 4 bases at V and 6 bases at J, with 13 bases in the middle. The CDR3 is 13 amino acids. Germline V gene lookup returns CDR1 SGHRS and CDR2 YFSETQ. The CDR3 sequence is CASSHGATAEAFF. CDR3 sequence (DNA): TGCGCCAGCAGCCACGGGGCTACGGCTGAAGCTTTCTTT.

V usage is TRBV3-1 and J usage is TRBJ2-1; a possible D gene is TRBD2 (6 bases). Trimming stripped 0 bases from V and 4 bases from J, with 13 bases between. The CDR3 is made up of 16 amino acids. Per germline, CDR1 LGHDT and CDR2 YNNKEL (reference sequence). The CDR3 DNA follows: TGTGCCAGCAGCCAAGATCCGGGACTCAATTACAATGAGCAGTTCTTC. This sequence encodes CASSQDPGLNYNEQFF.

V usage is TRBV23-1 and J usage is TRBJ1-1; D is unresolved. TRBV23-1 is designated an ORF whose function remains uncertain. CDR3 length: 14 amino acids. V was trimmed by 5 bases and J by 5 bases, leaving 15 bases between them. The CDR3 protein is CASSELGAGTEAFF. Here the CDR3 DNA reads TGCGCCAGCAGTGAGTTGGGTGCCGGGACTGAAGCTTTCTTT.

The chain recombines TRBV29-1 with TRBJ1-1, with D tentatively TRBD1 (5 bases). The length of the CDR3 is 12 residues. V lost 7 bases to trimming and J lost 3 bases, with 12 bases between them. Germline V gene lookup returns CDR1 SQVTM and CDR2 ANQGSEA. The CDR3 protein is CSGSMGDTEAFF. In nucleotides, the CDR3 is TGCAGCGGATCGATGGGGGACACTGAAGCTTTCTTT.

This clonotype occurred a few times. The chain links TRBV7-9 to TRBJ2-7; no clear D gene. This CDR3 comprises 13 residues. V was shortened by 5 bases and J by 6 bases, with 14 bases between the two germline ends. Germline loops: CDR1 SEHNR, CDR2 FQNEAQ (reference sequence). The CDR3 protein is CASSDKARTEQYF. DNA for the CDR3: TGTGCCAGCAGCGATAAGGCGAGGACCGAGCAGTACTTC. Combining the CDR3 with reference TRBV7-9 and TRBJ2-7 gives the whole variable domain DTGVSQNPRHKITKRGQNVTFRCDPISEHNRLYWYRQTLGQGPEFLTYFQNEAQLEKSRLLSDRFSAERPKGSFSTLEIQRTEQGDSAMYLCASSDKARTEQYFGPGTRLTVT.

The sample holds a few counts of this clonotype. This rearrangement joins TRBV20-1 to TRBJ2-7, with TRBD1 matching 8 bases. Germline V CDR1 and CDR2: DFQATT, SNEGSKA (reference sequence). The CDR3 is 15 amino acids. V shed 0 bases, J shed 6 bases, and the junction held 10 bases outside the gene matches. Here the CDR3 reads CSARDRQDRESEQYF. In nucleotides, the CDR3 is TGCAGTGCTAGAGATCGCCAGGACAGGGAATCCGAGCAGTACTTC.